Sequencing of this T cell receptor (beta chain) was carried out in a study of blood T cell repertoires in COVID-19. Study at large: T cells, B-cell-depleted T cells, or PBMCs supplied cDNA or gDNA.

CDR1 and CDR2 from the germline V gene are SGDLS and YYNGEE. Trimming took off 0 bases at V and 0 bases at J, with 19 bases between the two ends. The CDR3 totals 18 residues. This clone was seen a single time. Original handling: Amplification of reference gene primers was used by the study to estimate nucleated cell counts. Profiled with immunoSEQ multiplex PCR; TCRdb holds only in-frame clones, not every one. V, J and clone size are those of that table, while D and trimming were read from the DNA. The sample contains 270,000 or so clones, 86% of which appear only once. The TCR was taken from a man aged 40-49 years with active or convalescent COVID-19. This chain joins TRBV9 and TRBJ2-7; weak D call: TRBD2 (5 bases). Sequencing input: peripheral blood. The CDR3 bases are TGTGCCAGCAGCGTAGCGTCCCCGGATAGCGCCAGCTCCTACGAGCAGTACTTC. Its translation is CASSVASPDSASSYEQYF. The variable domain in full, completed from reference TRBV9 and TRBJ2-7, reads DSGVTQTPKHLITATGQRVTLRCSPRSGDLSVYWYQQSLDQGLQFLIQYYNGEERAKGNILERFSAQQFPDLHSELNLSSLELGDSALYFCASSVASPDSASSYEQYFGPGTRLTVT.